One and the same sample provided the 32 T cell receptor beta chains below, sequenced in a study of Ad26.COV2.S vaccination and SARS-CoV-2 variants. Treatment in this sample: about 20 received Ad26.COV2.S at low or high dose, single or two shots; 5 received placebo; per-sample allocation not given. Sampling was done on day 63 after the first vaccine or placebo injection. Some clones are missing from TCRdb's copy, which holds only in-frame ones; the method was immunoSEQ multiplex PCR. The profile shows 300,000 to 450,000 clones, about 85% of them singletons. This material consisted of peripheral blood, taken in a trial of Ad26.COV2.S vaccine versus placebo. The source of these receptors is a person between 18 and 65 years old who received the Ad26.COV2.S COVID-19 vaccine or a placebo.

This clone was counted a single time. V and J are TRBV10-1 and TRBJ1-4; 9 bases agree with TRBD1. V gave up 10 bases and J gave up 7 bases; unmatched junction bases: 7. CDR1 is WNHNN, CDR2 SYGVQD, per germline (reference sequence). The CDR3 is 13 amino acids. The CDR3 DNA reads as TGCGCCACGCTCGGGACAGGGTCTGAAAAACTGTTTTTT. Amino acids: CATLGTGSEKLFF.

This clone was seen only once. This CDR3 is CASSSTGTNTGELFF. The CDR3 nucleotides are TGTGCCAGCAGCTCGACAGGGACCAACACCGGGGAGCTGTTTTTT. The rearrangement joins TRBV11-2 to TRBJ2-2; 7 bases map to TRBD1. The CDR3 is made up of 15 amino acids. Germline CDR1 and CDR2: SGHAT and FQNNGV. Trimming cost V 4 bases and J 2 bases; bases outside gene matches: 4.

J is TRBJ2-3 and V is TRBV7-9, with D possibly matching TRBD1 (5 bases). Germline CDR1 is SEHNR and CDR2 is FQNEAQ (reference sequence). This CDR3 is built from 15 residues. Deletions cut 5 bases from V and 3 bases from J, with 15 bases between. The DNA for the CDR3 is TGTGCCAGCAGCCTTAGGGGCCCGGCGACAGATACGCAGTATTTT. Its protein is CASSLRGPATDTQYF.

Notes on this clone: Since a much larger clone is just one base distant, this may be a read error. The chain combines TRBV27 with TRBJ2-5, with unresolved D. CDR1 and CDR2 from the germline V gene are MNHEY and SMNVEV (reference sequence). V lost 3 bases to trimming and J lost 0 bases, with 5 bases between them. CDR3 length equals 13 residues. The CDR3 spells CASSFGYQETQYF. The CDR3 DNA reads TGTGCCAGCAGTTTCGGGTACCAAGAGACCCAGTACTTC.

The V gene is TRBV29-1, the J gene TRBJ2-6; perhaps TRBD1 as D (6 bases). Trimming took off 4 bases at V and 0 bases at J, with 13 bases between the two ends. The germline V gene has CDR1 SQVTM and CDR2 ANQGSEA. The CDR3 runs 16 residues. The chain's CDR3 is CSVAGHLNSGANVLTF. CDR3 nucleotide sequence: TGCAGCGTTGCGGGACACCTCAACTCTGGGGCCAACGTCCTGACTTTC.

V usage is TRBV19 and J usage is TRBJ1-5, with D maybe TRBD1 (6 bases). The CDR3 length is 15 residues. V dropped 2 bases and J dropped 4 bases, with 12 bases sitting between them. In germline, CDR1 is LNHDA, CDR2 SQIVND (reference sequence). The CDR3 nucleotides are TGTGCCAGTAGTATAAGAGGGGGAAATAATCAGCCCCAGCATTTT. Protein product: CASSIRGGNNQPQHF.

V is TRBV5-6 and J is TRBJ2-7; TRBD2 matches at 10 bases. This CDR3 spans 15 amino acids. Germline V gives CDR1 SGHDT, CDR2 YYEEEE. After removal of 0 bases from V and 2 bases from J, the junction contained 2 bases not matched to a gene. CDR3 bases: TGTGCCAGCAGCTTGGGGACTAGCGGCCCCTACGAGCAGTACTTC. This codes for CASSLGTSGPYEQYF. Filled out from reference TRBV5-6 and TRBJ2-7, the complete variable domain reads DAGVTQSPTHLIKTRGQQVTLRCSPKSGHDTVSWYQQALGQGPQFIFQYYEEEERQRGNFPDRFSGHQFPNYSSELNVNALLLGDSALYLCASSLGTSGPYEQYFGPGTRLTVT.

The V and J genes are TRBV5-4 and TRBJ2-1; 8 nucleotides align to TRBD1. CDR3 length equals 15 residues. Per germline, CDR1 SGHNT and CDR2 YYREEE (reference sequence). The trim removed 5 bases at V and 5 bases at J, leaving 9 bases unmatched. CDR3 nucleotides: TGTGCCAGCAGGCCTAGGACAGGGTTCGACAATGAGCAGTTCTTC. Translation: CASRPRTGFDNEQFF.

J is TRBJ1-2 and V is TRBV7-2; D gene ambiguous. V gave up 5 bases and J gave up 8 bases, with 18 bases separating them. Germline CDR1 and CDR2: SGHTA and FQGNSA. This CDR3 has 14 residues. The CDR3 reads CASSLMDASQGYTF. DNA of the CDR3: TGTGCCAGCAGCCTTATGGACGCCAGTCAGGGCTACACCTTC.

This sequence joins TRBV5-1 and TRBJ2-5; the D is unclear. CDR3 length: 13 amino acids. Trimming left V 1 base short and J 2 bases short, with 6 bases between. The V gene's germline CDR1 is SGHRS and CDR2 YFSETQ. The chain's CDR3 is CASSLFEQETQYF. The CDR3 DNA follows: TGCGCCAGCAGCTTGTTTGAACAAGAGACCCAGTACTTC.

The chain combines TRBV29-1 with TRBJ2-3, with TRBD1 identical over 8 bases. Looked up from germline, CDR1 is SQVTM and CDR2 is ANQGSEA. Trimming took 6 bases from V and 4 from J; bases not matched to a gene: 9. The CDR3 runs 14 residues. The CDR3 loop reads CSVDDRGGPDTQYF. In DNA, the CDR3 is TGCAGCGTGGACGACAGGGGTGGACCAGATACGCAGTATTTT.

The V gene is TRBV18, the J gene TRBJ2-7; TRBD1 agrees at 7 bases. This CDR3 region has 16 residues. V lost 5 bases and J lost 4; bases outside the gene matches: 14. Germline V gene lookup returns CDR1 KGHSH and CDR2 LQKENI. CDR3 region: CASSNAKGAGFYEQYF. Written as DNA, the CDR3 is TGTGCCAGCTCAAATGCGAAGGGGGCAGGGTTTTACGAGCAGTACTTC.

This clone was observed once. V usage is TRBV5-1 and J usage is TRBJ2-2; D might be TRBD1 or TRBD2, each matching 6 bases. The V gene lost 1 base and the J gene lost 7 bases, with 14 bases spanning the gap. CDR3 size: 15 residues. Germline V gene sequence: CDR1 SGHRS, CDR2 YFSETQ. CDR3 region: CASSLRGPGDGELFF. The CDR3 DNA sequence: TGCGCCAGCAGCTTGCGGGGGCCGGGAGACGGGGAGCTGTTTTTT. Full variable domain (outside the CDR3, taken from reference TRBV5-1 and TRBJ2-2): KAGVTQTPRYLIKTRGQQVTLSCSPISGHRSVSWYQQTPGQGLQFLFEYFSETQRNKGNFPGRFSGRQFSNSRSEMNVSTLELGDSALYLCASSLRGPGDGELFFGEGSRLTVL.

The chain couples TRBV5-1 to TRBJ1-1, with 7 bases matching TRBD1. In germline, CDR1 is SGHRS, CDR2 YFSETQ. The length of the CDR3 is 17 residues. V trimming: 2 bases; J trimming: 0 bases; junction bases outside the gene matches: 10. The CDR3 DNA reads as TGCGCCAGCAGCTTTTGGAAAGGGGGCATGATGAACACTGAAGCTTTCTTT. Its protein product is CASSFWKGGMMNTEAFF.

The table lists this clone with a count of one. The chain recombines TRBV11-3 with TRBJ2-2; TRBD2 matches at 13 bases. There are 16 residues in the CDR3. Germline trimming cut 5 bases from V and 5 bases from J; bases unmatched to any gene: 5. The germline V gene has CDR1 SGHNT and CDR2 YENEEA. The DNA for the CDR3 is TGTGCCAGCAGCCGATTGACTAGCGGGAGGACCGGGGAGCTGTTTTTT. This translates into CASSRLTSGRTGELFF.

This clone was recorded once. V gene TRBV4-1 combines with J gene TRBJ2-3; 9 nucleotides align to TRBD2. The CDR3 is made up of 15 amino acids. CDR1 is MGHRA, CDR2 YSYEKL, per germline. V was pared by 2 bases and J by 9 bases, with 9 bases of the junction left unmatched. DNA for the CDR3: TGCGCCAGCAGCCAAAAGAGGGTAGCGGGAGAAACGCAGTATTTT. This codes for CASSQKRVAGETQYF.

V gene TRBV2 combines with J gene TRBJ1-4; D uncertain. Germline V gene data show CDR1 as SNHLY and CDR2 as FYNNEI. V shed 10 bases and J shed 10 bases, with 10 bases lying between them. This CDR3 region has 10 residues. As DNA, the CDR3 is TGTGCCATCCGGCTGGGAAAACTGTTTTTT. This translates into CAIRLGKLFF.

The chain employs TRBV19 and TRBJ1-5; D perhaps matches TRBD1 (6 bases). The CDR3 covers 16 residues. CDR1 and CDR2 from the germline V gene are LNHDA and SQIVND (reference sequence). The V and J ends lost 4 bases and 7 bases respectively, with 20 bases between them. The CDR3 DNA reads TGTGCCAGTAGTACAACCCCGGACAGACTCGGCCAGCCCCAGCATTTT. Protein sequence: CASSTTPDRLGQPQHF.

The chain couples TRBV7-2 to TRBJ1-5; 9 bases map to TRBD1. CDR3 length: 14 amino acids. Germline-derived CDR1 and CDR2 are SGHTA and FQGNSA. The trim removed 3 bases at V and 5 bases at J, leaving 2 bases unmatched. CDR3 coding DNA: TGTGCCAGCAGCTTGGACAGGGGTGATCAGCCCCAGCATTTT. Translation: CASSLDRGDQPQHF.

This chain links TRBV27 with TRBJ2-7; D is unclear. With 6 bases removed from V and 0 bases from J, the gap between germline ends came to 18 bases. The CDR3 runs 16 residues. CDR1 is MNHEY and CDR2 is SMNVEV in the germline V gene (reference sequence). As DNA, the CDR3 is TGTGCCAGCAGCCCCCGGGTCGATTTTGTCTCCTACGAGCAGTACTTC. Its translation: CASSPRVDFVSYEQYF.

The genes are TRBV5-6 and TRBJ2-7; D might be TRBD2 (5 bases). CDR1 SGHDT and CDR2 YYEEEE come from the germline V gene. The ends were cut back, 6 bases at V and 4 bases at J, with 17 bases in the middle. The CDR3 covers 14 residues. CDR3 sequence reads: CASIQSGITYEQYF. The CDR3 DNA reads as TGTGCCAGCATCCAGTCGGGGATTACGTACGAGCAGTACTTC.

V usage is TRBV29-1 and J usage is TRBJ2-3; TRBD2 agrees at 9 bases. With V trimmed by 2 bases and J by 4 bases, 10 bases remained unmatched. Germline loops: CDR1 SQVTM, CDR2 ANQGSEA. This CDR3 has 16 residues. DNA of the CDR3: TGCAGCGTTGAACGCTTGACTAGCGGTCGAGCAGATACGCAGTATTTT. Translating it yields CSVERLTSGRADTQYF.

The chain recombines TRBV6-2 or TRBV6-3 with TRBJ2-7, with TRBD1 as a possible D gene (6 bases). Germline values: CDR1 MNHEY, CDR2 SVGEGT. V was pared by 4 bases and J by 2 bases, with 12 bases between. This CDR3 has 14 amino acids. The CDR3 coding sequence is TGTGCCAGCAGTTTTTTGCAGGGGCCCTACGAGCAGTACTTC. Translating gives CASSFLQGPYEQYF.

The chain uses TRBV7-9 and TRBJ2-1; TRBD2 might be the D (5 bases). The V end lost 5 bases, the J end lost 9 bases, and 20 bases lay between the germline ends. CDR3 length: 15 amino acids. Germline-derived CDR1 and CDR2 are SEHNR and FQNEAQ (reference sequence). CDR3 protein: CASSPGNPHIGEQFF. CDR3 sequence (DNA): TGTGCCAGCAGCCCGGGGAACCCCCATATCGGTGAGCAGTTCTTC.

CDR3 nucleotides: TGTGCCAGCAGCTCCCGACAGACGGAAGAAAAACTGTTTTTT. The encoded protein is CASSSRQTEEKLFF. The genes are TRBV5-4 and TRBJ1-4; a possible D gene is TRBD1 (5 bases). V was pared by 3 bases and J by 8 bases, with 14 bases between. Germline CDR1 is SGHNT and CDR2 is YYREEE (reference sequence). This CDR3 is 14 amino acids long. Drawing the rest from reference TRBV5-4 and TRBJ1-4, the complete variable domain is ETGVTQSPTHLIKTRGQQVTLRCSSQSGHNTVSWYQQALGQGPQFIFQYYREEENGRGNFPPRFSGLQFPNYSSELNVNALELDDSALYLCASSSRQTEEKLFFGSGTQLSVL.

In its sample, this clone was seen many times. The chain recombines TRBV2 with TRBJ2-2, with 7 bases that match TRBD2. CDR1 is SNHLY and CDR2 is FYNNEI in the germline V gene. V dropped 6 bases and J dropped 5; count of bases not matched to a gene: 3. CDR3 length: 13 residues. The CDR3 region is CASRWTSTGELFF. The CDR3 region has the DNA TGTGCCAGCAGATGGACTAGTACCGGGGAGCTGTTTTTT.

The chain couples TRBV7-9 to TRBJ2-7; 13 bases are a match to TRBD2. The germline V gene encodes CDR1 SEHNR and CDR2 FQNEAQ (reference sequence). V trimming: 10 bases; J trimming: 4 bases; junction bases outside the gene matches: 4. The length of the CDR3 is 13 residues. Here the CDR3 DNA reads TGTGCCACCGCGGGACTAGCGGGATACGAGCAGTACTTC. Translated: CATAGLAGYEQYF. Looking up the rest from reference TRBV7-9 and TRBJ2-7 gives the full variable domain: DTGVSQNPRHKITKRGQNVTFRCDPISEHNRLYWYRQTLGQGPEFLTYFQNEAQLEKSRLLSDRFSAERPKGSFSTLEIQRTEQGDSAMYLCATAGLAGYEQYFGPGTRLTVT.

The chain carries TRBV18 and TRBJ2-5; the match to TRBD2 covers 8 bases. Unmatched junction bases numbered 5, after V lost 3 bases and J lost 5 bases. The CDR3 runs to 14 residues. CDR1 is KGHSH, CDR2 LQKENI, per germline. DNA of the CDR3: TGTGCCAGCTCACCCGGACTAGCCGGCGAGACCCAGTACTTC. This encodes CASSPGLAGETQYF.

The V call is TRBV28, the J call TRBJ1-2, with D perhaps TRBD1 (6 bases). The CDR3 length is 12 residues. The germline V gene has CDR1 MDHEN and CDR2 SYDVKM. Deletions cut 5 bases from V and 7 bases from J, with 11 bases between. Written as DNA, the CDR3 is TGTGCCAGCAGTGCAAACAGGGTTGGCTACACCTTC. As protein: CASSANRVGYTF.

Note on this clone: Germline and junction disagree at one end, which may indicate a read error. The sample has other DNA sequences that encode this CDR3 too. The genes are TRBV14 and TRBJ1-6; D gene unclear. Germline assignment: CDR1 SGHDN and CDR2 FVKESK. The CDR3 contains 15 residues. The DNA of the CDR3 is TGTGCCAGTAGCCACGGTCAAGGGTGGAATTCACCCCTCCACTTT. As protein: CASSHGQGWNSPLHF.

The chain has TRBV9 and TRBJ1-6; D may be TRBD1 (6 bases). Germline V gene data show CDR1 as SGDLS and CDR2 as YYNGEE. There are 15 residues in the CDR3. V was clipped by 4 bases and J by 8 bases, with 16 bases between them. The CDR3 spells CASSLFGGQDSPLHF. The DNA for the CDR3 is TGTGCCAGCAGCTTATTCGGGGGGCAGGATTCACCCCTCCACTTT.

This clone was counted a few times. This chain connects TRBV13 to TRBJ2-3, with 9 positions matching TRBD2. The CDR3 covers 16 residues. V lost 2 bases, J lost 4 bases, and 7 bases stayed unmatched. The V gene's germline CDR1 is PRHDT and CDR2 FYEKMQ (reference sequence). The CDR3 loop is CASSLLGGRDSDTQYF. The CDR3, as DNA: TGTGCCAGCAGCTTATTAGGCGGGAGGGACTCAGATACGCAGTATTTT.